The T cell receptor (beta chain) under discussion was sequenced for a study of OX40 agonist ivuxolimab in advanced cancers. Study-level information: Ivuxolimab, an antibody that agonizes OX40 (CD134), was administered to the patients. Subjects had a mean age of around 63 years, with a range of about 23 to 79; more than 75% were male.

With baseline, cycle 4 day 1, and cycle 7 day 1 as timepoints, blood was sampled. The CDR3 length is 16 residues. Germline V gives CDR1 SQVTM, CDR2 ANQGSEA. The germline V and J ends were trimmed by 3 bases and 3 bases, with 19 bases remaining between them. The method was immunoSEQ multiplex PCR; TCRdb's version includes in-frame clones alone and lacks a portion of them. The sample carries about 54,000 clones, approximately 84% recorded once. This sequence joins TRBV29-1 and TRBJ2-3; D gene ambiguous. Sequenced here: CD4+ or CD8+ T cells sorted from blood, sampled in a trial of the OX40 agonist ivuxolimab. This clonotype was sampled from an adult with an advanced solid tumor such as melanoma, head and neck, liver or kidney cancer. This CDR3 is CSVEIVSSRKTDTQYF. In DNA form, the CDR3 reads TGCAGCGTTGAGATTGTATCGAGTCGGAAAACAGATACGCAGTATTTT.